This T cell receptor (beta chain) was captured by sequencing in a study of blood T cell repertoires in COVID-19. Under the authors' procedure: Scientists estimated how many nucleated cells there were by amplifying reference gene primers. Measured with immunoSEQ multiplex PCR; TCRdb has only the in-frame clones, and not every one. D and trimming come from the DNA, and the V and J calls and clone size come from that table. The repertoire holds approximately 130,000 clones, with more than 65% as singletons. Germline V gene data show CDR1 as SGHNT and CDR2 as YYREEE (reference sequence). The V end lost 4 bases, the J end lost 2 bases, and 9 bases lay between the germline ends. This CDR3 spans 13 amino acids.

The sequence was obtained from a woman aged 70-85 years with acute or convalescent COVID-19. Sequenced sample: peripheral blood. The chain recombines TRBV5-4 with TRBJ1-2; TRBD1 might be the D (6 bases). The CDR3 spells CASSPGVNYGYTF. Written as DNA, the CDR3 is TGTGCCAGCAGCCCAGGGGTAAACTATGGCTACACCTTC.